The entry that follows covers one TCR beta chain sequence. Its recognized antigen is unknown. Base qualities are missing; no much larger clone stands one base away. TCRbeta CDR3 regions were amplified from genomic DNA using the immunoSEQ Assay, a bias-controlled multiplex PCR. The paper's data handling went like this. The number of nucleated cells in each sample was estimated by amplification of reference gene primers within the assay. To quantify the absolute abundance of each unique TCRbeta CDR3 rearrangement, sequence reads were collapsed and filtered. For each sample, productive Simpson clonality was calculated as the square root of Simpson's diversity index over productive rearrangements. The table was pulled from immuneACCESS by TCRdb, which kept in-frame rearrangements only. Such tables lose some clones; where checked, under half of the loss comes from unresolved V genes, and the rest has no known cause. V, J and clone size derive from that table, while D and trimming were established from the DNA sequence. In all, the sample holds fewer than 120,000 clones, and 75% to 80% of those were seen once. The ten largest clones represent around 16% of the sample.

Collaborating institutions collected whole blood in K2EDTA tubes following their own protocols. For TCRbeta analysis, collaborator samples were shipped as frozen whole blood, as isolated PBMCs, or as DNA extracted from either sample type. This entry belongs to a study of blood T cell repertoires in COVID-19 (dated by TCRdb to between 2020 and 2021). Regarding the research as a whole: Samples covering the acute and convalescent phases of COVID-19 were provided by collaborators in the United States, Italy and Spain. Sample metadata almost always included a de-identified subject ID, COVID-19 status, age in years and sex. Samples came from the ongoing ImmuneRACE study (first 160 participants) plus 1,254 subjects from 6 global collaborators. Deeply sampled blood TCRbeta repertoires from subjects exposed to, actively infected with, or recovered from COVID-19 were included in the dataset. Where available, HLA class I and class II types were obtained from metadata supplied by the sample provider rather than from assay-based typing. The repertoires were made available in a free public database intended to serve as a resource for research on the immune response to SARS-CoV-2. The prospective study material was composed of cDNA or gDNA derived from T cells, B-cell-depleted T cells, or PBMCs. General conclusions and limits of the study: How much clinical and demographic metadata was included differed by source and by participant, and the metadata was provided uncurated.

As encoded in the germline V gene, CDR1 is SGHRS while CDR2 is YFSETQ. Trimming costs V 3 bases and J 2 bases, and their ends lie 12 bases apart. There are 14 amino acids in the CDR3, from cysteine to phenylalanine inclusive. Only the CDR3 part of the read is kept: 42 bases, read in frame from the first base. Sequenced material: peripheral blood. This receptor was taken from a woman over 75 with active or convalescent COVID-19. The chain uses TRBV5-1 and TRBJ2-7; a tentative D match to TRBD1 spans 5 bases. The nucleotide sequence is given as TGCGCCAGCAGCTCGTTGACAGCCACCTACGAGCAGTACTTC. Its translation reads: CASSSLTATYEQYF. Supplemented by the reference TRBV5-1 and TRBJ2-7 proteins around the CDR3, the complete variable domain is KAGVTQTPRYLIKTRGQQVTLSCSPISGHRSVSWYQQTPGQGLQFLFEYFSETQRNKGNFPGRFSGRQFSNSRSEMNVSTLELGDSALYLCASSSLTATYEQYFGPGTRLTVT.